The count of the clone carrying this TCR beta chain is one. In the original processing: Cell counts per sample came from amplifying reference gene primers. The table came from immunoSEQ multiplex PCR; TCRdb's copy has only in-frame clones and leaves some out. V and J calls and clone size are copied from that table; D and trimming were computed from the DNA. The table lists 40,000 or so clones, about nine tenths of them singletons. The data are from a study of blood T cell repertoires in COVID-19. Study overall: The study drew acute and convalescent COVID-19 samples from the United States, Italy and Spain. PBMCs, B-cell-depleted T cells, or T cells provided the cDNA or gDNA that made up the material.

V gave up 0 bases and J gave up 5 bases; unmatched junction bases: 6. This CDR3 has 18 amino acids. The germline V gene has CDR1 MNHEY and CDR2 SVGEGT. The V gene is TRBV6-2 or TRBV6-3, the J gene TRBJ2-2; 13 bases agree with TRBD2. This TCR derives from a human donor in a cohort sampled during active COVID-19. Input material: peripheral blood. This CDR3 reads CASSYSPGTSGTTGELFF. The CDR3 DNA reads TGTGCCAGCAGTTACTCCCCCGGGACTAGCGGGACGACCGGGGAGCTGTTTTTT.